This TCR beta chain was recovered during a study of T cells in pancreatic ductal adenocarcinoma. Concerning this clone itself: Sequence at one end of the junction differs from germline and may be a read error.

No neoadjuvant therapy was given to the selected pancreatic ductal adenocarcinoma patients before their surgery. Method: immunoSEQ multiplex PCR; TCRdb's copy keeps in-frame clones and lacks some. This table has approximately 19,000 clones, roughly 86% appearing once. Per the germline V gene, CDR1 is SGHDT and CDR2 is YYEEEE. The CDR3 has 15 amino acids. This sequence was found in a human donor with pancreatic ductal adenocarcinoma. Sequencing used PBMCs. The chain carries TRBV5-6 and TRBJ1-5; the match to TRBD1 covers 8 bases. This CDR3 is CASSLIGTGKQPQHF. As DNA, the CDR3 is TGTGCCAGCAGCTTGATAGGGACAGGAAAACAGCCCCAACATTTT.